These T cell receptor beta chains were read from a single sample in a study of T cell repertoires in cytomegalovirus infection. TCRdb analysed the reads with MiXCR anew, one entry per CDR3 protein. This sample has 510,000 or so distinct CDR3 sequences; about 25% occur once, and the top ten carry less than 15%. Sample: PBMCs. Receptor source: a human donor in good health (CMV status not recorded). Some clones in this sample may be carry-over from other donors' samples. CDR3s include the opening cysteine and the closing phenylalanine or tryptophan. The D gene is left open where the match is weak. Clone size is not always given. Where it is, it says once, few, many or a class for expanded clones.

CDR3 DNA: TGTGCCAGCAGCTTACCAGGGGTGGCGTTGGCTGAAGCTTTCTTT
CDR3 protein: CASSLPGVALAEAFF
V gene: TRBV7-9
J gene: TRBJ1-1
D gene: NA
clone size: NA

CDR3 DNA: TGTGCCTGGACGGGACCTCTCCAGAACACTGAAGCTTTCTTT
CDR3 protein: CAWTGPLQNTEAFF
V gene: TRBV30
J gene: TRBJ1-1
D gene: NA
clone size: once

CDR3 DNA: TGTGCCAGTGGACTAGCGCTATACTACGAGCAGTACTTC
CDR3 protein: CASGLALYYEQYF
V gene: TRBV6-2/TRBV6-3
J gene: TRBJ2-7
D gene: TRBD2
clone size: few

CDR3 DNA: TGTGCCAGCAGCTTTGACGGAGGAGGGATGACTGAAGCTTTCTTT
CDR3 protein: CASSFDGGGMTEAFF
V gene: TRBV7-9
J gene: TRBJ1-1
D gene: NA
clone size: NA

CDR3 DNA: TGTGCCAGCAGGGGCACAGGCCCTCTTACTAACTATGGCTACACCTTC
CDR3 protein: CASRGTGPLTNYGYTF
V gene: TRBV7-2
J gene: TRBJ1-2
D gene: NA
clone size: many

CDR3 DNA: TGTGCCAGCAGCTTAGTCGGGCTAGAAGCCTACGAGCAGTACTTC
CDR3 protein: CASSLVGLEAYEQYF
V gene: TRBV7-9
J gene: TRBJ2-7
D gene: NA
clone size: few

CDR3 DNA: TGTGCCAGTAAAACCGCCGGGGAGCTGTTTTTT
CDR3 protein: CASKTAGELFF
V gene: TRBV19
J gene: TRBJ2-2
D gene: NA
clone size: NA

CDR3 DNA: TGCGCCAGCAGTGAGAATAGCGGGCGTACAACCGGGGAGCTGTTTTTT
CDR3 protein: CASSENSGRTTGELFF
V gene: TRBV10-2
J gene: TRBJ2-2
D gene: TRBD2
clone size: NA

CDR3 DNA: TGCGCCAGCAGCCAAGACCTGACAGGGTGGTATGGCTACACCTTC
CDR3 protein: CASSQDLTGWYGYTF
V gene: TRBV4-1
J gene: TRBJ1-2
D gene: TRBD1
clone size: NA

CDR3 DNA: TGTGCCAGCACCATCGGGAAGACCCAGTACTTC
CDR3 protein: CASTIGKTQYF
V gene: TRBV7-4
J gene: TRBJ2-5
D gene: NA
clone size: few

CDR3 DNA: TGTGCCAGCAGCTTAGTCGGCCAATCCTACGAGCAGTACTTC
CDR3 protein: CASSLVGQSYEQYF
V gene: TRBV7-2
J gene: TRBJ2-7
D gene: NA
clone size: many

CDR3 DNA: TGTGCCAGCAACACCGGCCGGGACGGCGATCCCCAAATGAACACTGAAGCTTTCTTT
CDR3 protein: CASNTGRDGDPQMNTEAFF
V gene: TRBV6-2/TRBV6-3
J gene: TRBJ1-1
D gene: NA
clone size: NA

CDR3 DNA: TGTGCCAGCAGCTTAGCTCTAGCGGTCCAAGAGACCCAGTACTTC
CDR3 protein: CASSLALAVQETQYF
V gene: TRBV11-3
J gene: TRBJ2-5
D gene: TRBD2
clone size: NA

CDR3 DNA: TGTGCCAGCAGTTTATCGATGTTGAGCTCTGGGGCCAACGTCCTGACTTTC
CDR3 protein: CASSLSMLSSGANVLTF
V gene: TRBV27
J gene: TRBJ2-6
D gene: NA
clone size: NA

CDR3 DNA: TGTGCCAGCAGTTCCGGGACACCGAGGGATCAGCCCCAGCATTTT
CDR3 protein: CASSSGTPRDQPQHF
V gene: TRBV12-3/TRBV12-4
J gene: TRBJ1-5
D gene: NA
clone size: many

CDR3 DNA: TGTGCCAGTAGTATATGGCAGGGAGGCACTGAAGCTTTCTTT
CDR3 protein: CASSIWQGGTEAFF
V gene: TRBV19
J gene: TRBJ1-1
D gene: NA
clone size: NA

CDR3 DNA: TGTGCCAGCAGTGATTCAGGGCTTCGGGCCTATGGCTACACCTTC
CDR3 protein: CASSDSGLRAYGYTF
V gene: TRBV2
J gene: TRBJ1-2
D gene: NA
clone size: few

CDR3 DNA: TGTGCCAGCAGCCCCGCCTACGAGCAGTACTTC
CDR3 protein: CASSPAYEQYF
V gene: TRBV7-2
J gene: TRBJ2-7
D gene: NA
clone size: many

CDR3 DNA: TGTGCCAGCAGCTTAGCGCCTGGACAGGGCCATGGCTACACCTTC
CDR3 protein: CASSLAPGQGHGYTF
V gene: TRBV11-1
J gene: TRBJ1-2
D gene: TRBD1
clone size: NA

CDR3 DNA: TGCAGTGCTAGAGATTACCGCCGGACGGATAGCAATCAGCCCCAGCATTTT
CDR3 protein: CSARDYRRTDSNQPQHF
V gene: TRBV20-1
J gene: TRBJ1-5
D gene: NA
clone size: few

CDR3 DNA: TGTGCCAGCAGCTTAGTTACCTATAGCAATCAGCCCCAGCATTTT
CDR3 protein: CASSLVTYSNQPQHF
V gene: TRBV7-2
J gene: TRBJ1-5
D gene: NA
clone size: many

CDR3 DNA: TGTGCCAGCAGCTTAGTACCGGCAGAGGTGGGCACCGGGGAGCTGTTTTTT
CDR3 protein: CASSLVPAEVGTGELFF
V gene: TRBV7-2
J gene: TRBJ2-2
D gene: NA
clone size: many

CDR3 DNA: TGTGCCACCAGCAGGGCCGATTCAAATAATCAGCCCCAGCATTTT
CDR3 protein: CATSRADSNNQPQHF
V gene: TRBV15
J gene: TRBJ1-5
D gene: NA
clone size: NA

CDR3 DNA: TGTGCCTCCCTTAGGTGGTCCGGGGAGCTGTTTTTT
CDR3 protein: CASLRWSGELFF
V gene: TRBV12-3/TRBV12-4
J gene: TRBJ2-2
D gene: NA
clone size: few